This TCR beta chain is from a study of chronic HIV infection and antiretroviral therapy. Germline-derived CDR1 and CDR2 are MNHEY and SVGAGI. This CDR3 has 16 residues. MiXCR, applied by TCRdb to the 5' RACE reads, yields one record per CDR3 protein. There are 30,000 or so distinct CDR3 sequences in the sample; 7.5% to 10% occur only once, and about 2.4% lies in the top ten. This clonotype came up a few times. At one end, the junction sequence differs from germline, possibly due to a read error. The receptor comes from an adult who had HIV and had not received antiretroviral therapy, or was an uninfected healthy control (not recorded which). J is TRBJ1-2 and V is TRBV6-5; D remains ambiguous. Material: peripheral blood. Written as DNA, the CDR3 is TGTGCCAGCAGTTACTCGACGCAGCGACTTAACTATGGCGACACCTTC. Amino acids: CASSYSTQRLNYGDTF.